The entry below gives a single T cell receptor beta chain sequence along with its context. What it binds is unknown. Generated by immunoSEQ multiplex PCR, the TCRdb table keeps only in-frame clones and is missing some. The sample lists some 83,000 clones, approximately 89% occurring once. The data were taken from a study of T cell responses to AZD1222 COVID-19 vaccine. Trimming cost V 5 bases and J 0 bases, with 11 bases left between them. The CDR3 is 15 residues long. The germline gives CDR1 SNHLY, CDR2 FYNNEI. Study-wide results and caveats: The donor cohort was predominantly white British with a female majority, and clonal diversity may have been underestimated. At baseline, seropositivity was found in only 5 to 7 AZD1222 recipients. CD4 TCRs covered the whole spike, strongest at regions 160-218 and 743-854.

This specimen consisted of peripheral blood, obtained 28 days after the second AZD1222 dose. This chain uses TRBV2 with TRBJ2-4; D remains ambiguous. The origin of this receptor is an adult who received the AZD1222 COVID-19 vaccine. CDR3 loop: CASSTDYLAKNIQYF. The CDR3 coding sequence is TGTGCCAGCAGTACAGATTACCTAGCCAAAAACATTCAGTACTTC.